This T cell receptor (beta chain) was recovered during a study of shared clonotypes between healthy human individuals. Study-wide findings and caveats: Sample collection involved blood only; tissue repertoires are likely different.

On this clone itself: Its antigen is not identified.

Source study methods: For the immunoSEQ data, sequences were junction-only without quality scores, so filtering differed. Generated by immunoSEQ multiplex PCR, the TCRdb table keeps only in-frame clones and is missing some. V and J calls and clone size follow that table, whereas D and trimming were derived from the DNA. Here the sample spans approximately 470,000 clones, roughly 80% being singletons. Healthy and HIV-negative, the adult donors had no recent acute infections or vaccinations. There were only Caucasian adults among the donors, and all lived in Nashville, Tennessee. The clonotype originates from a woman between 40 and 55 years old in good health. Some clones in this sample may be carry-over from other donors' samples. Sample: PBMCs.

The CDR3 loop reads CATNRDRDTEAFF. The CDR3 region has the DNA TGCGCCACCAACCGGGACAGGGACACTGAAGCTTTCTTT. V and J are TRBV5-1 and TRBJ1-1, with 9 bases matching TRBD1. J was trimmed by 3 bases and V by 9 bases; bases with no gene match: 6. Germline V gene sequence: CDR1 SGHRS, CDR2 YFSETQ. CDR3 size: 13 residues.